This TCR beta chain was retrieved from a study of control samples from healthy donors and cancer patients. Clones were sequenced by immunoSEQ multiplex PCR, and TCRdb holds only the in-frame ones, with some missing. The data show 130,000 or so clones, around nine tenths seen once. The V end was cut by 3 bases, the J end by 7 bases, with 16 bases between. This CDR3 is built from 14 residues. Germline values: CDR1 DFQATT, CDR2 SNEGSKA (reference sequence). The origin of this receptor is a man aged 50 to 59 in good health. Sequenced: blood. The chain joins TRBV20-1 to TRBJ2-1; D possibly corresponds to TRBD1 (6 bases). The CDR3, as DNA: TGCAGTGCTAGTTTCCAGGGGATTGAGAATGAGCAGTTCTTC. This sequence encodes CSASFQGIENEQFF.